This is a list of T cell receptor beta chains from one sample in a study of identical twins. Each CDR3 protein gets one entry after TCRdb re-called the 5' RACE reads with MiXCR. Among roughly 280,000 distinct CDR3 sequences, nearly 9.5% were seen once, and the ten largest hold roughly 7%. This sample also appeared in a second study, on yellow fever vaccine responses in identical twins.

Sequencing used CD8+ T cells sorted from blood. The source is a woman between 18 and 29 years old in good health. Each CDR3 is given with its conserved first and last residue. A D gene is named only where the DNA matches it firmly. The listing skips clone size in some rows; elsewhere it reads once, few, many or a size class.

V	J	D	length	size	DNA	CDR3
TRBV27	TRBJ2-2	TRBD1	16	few	TGTGCCAGCAGTTTAAACAGGGGGCAGGTAGCCGGGGAGCTGTTTTTT	CASSLNRGQVAGELFF
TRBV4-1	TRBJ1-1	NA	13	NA	TGCGCCAGCAGCCAGAGAGAGGGGAAGGGAGCTTTCTTT	CASSQREGKGAFF
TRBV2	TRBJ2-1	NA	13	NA	TGTGCCAGCAGTGGAGGGGGGGACAATGAGCAGTTCTTC	CASSGGGDNEQFF
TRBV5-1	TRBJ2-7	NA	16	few	TGCGCCAGCAGCTTGGAAGCTTCCCAGGGCGTCTACGAGCAGTACTTC	CASSLEASQGVYEQYF
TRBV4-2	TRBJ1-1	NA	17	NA	TGTGCCAGCAGCCAACCCAAGTCAGGGCCCATGAACACTGAAGCTTTCTTT	CASSQPKSGPMNTEAFF
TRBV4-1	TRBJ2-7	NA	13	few	TGCGCCAGCAGCCTGACTAGTACCGACGAGCAGTACTTC	CASSLTSTDEQYF
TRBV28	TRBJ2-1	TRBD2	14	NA	TGTGCCAGCAGTTATAGCGGGAGAGTCAATGAGCAGTTCTTC	CASSYSGRVNEQFF
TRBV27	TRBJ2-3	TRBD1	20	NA	TGTGCCAGCAGTTTAACCATACCGGGACAGGGGCCCTCTAGCACAGATACGCAGTATTTT	CASSLTIPGQGPSSTDTQYF
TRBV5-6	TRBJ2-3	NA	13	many	TGTGCCAGCAGCGGAGAAGCTACAGATACGCAGTATTTT	CASSGEATDTQYF
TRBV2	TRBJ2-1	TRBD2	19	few	TGTGCCAGCAGTGAATTTGCTAGCGGGGAGATACACTCCTACAATGAGCAGTTCTTC	CASSEFASGEIHSYNEQFF
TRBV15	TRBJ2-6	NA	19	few	TGTGCCACCAGCAGAGATAGGGCCGATCCGGTGCCGTTGGCCAACGTCCTGACTTTC	CATSRDRADPVPLANVLTF
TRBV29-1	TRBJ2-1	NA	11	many	TGCAGCGTTGGCCACAACAATGAGCAGTTCTTC	CSVGHNNEQFF
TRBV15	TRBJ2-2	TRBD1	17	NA	TGTGCCACCAGCATCCTGTCCAGGGGGCTGAGCACCGGGGAGCTGTTTTTT	CATSILSRGLSTGELFF
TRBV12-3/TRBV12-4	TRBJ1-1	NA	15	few	TGTGCCAGCAGTTTAGCGCATCGGGCCCCCAGGGAAGCTTTCTTT	CASSLAHRAPREAFF
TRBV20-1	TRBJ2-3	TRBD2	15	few	TGCAGTGCTAGACTCTGGGCGGGAGAAATAGATACGCAGTATTTT	CSARLWAGEIDTQYF
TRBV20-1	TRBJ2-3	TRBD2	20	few	TGCAGTGCTCCGAGCGGGGGAGAAAGTTTTTGTCCCCAGTCGACAGATACGCAGTATTTT	CSAPSGGESFCPQSTDTQYF